The rows below give T cell receptor beta chains drawn from one sample of a study of blood T cell repertoires in COVID-19. Produced via immunoSEQ multiplex PCR; TCRdb's table is partial and in-frame only. The table lists roughly 250,000 clones, around 85% of them singletons. The sequencing sample was made of PBMCs or T cells enriched from blood (not recorded which). The origin of the receptors is a woman aged 25 to 39 who had recovered from COVID-19. CDR3s include the opening cysteine and the closing phenylalanine or tryptophan. A D gene is named only where the DNA matches it firmly. For some rows the clone size is stated as once, few or many, or as a class when expanded; others skip it.

j_call v_call d_call clone_size cdr3_aa cdr3_nt
TRBJ2-1 TRBV28 . . CASSFLRSSSYNEQFF TGTGCCAGCAGTTTCCTTAGATCTAGCTCCTACAATGAGCAGTTCTTC
TRBJ1-2 TRBV4-2 TRBD1 . CASSQVDRVRGYTF TGTGCCAGCAGCCAAGTAGACAGGGTTCGAGGCTACACCTTC
TRBJ2-7 TRBV9 . . CASQPGDSTIFEQYF TGTGCGTCCCAACCGGGAGACTCCACCATCTTCGAGCAGTACTTC
TRBJ1-1 TRBV7-8 . . CASSLRMWGINTEAFF TGTGCCAGCAGCTTGCGAATGTGGGGCATAAACACTGAAGCTTTCTTT
TRBJ2-6 TRBV7-8 TRBD1 . CATTDRGRGGANVLTF TGTGCCACCACCGACAGGGGGCGAGGCGGGGCCAACGTCCTGACTTTC
TRBJ1-2 TRBV27 . . CASSLSSGGASGYTF TGTGCCAGCAGTTTATCCTCGGGGGGCGCGAGTGGCTACACCTTC
TRBJ2-7 TRBV5-1 . . CASSAAEDYRPYEQYF TGCGCCAGCAGCGCGGCCGAGGACTACCGCCCCTACGAGCAGTACTTC
TRBJ1-4 TRBV4-2 . . CASRLSQGNEKLFF TGTGCCAGCAGACTCAGTCAGGGTAATGAAAAACTGTTTTTT
TRBJ2-1 TRBV12-5 . . CASGLVPQGEQFF TGTGCTAGTGGTTTGGTACCCCAGGGTGAGCAGTTCTTC
TRBJ1-1 TRBV28 . . CASSFTGSNTEAFF TGTGCCAGCAGTTTCACAGGATCGAACACTGAAGCTTTCTTT
TRBJ1-2 TRBV6-5 TRBD1 . CASSYSPGQYGYTF TGTGCCAGCAGTTACTCTCCGGGACAGTATGGCTACACCTTC
TRBJ2-1 TRBV27 TRBD2 . CASSLSGLAGLHEQFF TGTGCCAGCAGTTTATCGGGACTAGCGGGATTGCATGAGCAGTTCTTC
TRBJ2-1 TRBV15 TRBD1 once CASRTGKEQFF TGTGCCTCCCGGACAGGGAAGGAGCAGTTCTTC
TRBJ1-6 TRBV7-9 . . CASSLGRGTSYNSPLHF TGTGCCAGCAGCTTAGGTCGCGGGACCTCCTATAATTCACCCCTCCACTTT
TRBJ1-2 TRBV28 TRBD1 . CASRSTGDNYGYTF TGTGCCAGCAGGAGCACAGGGGATAACTATGGCTACACCTTC
TRBJ2-5 TRBV28 TRBD2 . CASTAPPLAGEETQYF TGTGCCAGCACTGCGCCCCCCCTAGCGGGGGAAGAGACCCAGTACTTC
TRBJ1-2 TRBV6-5 . . CASRPGNYGYTF TGTGCCAGCAGACCAGGAAACTATGGCTACACCTTC
TRBJ1-4 TRBV10-3 TRBD1 . CAISGTGGNEKLFF TGTGCCATCAGCGGGACAGGAGGGAATGAAAAACTGTTTTTT
TRBJ1-5 TRBV27 . . CASSFSSNQPQHF TGTGCCAGCAGTTTCAGTAGCAATCAGCCCCAGCATTTT
TRBJ1-2 TRBV9 TRBD1 few CASSVIQGATYGYTF TGTGCCAGCAGCGTAATCCAGGGGGCAACCTATGGCTACACCTTC
TRBJ1-2 TRBV6-5 . once CASSYLSGIYGYTF TGTGCCAGCAGTTACCTGTCAGGCATCTATGGCTACACCTTC
TRBJ1-3 TRBV27 . . CASSSQTTGNTIYF TGTGCCAGCAGTTCACAGACTACTGGAAACACCATATATTTT
TRBJ1-4 TRBV11-2 . . CASSLGRLQGRMGEKLFF TGTGCCAGCAGCTTAGGGCGCCTTCAGGGCCGGATGGGTGAAAAACTGTTTTTT
TRBJ1-2 TRBV27 . . CASSRGGRNYGYTF TGTGCCAGCAGTCGGGGGGGAAGAAACTATGGCTACACCTTC